This TCR beta chain was sequenced during a study of PD-L1 blockade in urothelial cancer. Study as a whole: The year 2014 saw patients start atezolizumab, 1,200 mg intravenously every 3 weeks.

Using immunoSEQ multiplex PCR, the repertoire was profiled, and TCRdb retains in-frame clones only, with some absent. The sample has 40,000 to 55,000 clones; over 75% are singletons. This CDR3 region has 14 residues. Trimming cost V 4 bases and J 2 bases; bases outside gene matches: 2. Germline lookup yields CDR1 SGHVS and CDR2 FNYEAQ. This TCR came from a middle-aged man with urothelial cancer. Here the sequenced sample was PBMCs, taken around atezolizumab (anti-PD-L1) treatment. V is TRBV7-6 and J is TRBJ2-1, with 7 positions matching TRBD2. This CDR3 reads CASSSGTTYNEQFF. CDR3 coding DNA: TGTGCCAGCAGCTCCGGGACTACCTACAATGAGCAGTTCTTC.